The sequence of this TCR beta chain was determined in a study of T cell repertoires in ileal Crohn's disease. Study summary: Surgery for a complication: stricturing in about 61%, penetrating in approximately 39%.

The protocol was immunoSEQ multiplex PCR, while the TCRdb copy is restricted to in-frame clones and leaves out a portion. The table records some 14,000 clones, roughly four fifths of them present only once. Time point defined: inflamed ileum from the surgical specimen. V gave up 5 bases and J gave up 1 base, with 11 bases separating them. The CDR3 extends over 14 amino acids. Looked up from germline, CDR1 is MNHEY and CDR2 is SMNVEV (reference sequence). Sequenced material: ileal tissue. The chain couples TRBV27 to TRBJ1-2; D is perhaps TRBD1 (6 bases). This TCR derives from an adult with Crohn's disease. The CDR3 nucleotides read TGTGCCAGCAGTCCCTCCAGGGGTAACTATGGCTACACCTTC. Encoded protein: CASSPSRGNYGYTF.